This TCR beta chain originates from a study of T cell repertoires in cytomegalovirus infection. Study summary: Matching HLA type and CMV infection were both indicated by public TCR beta signatures. Study outcomes and limitations: Summed frequency of public TCR beta families distinguished CMV carriers with the relevant HLA. The ex vivo response was dominated by HLA-C-restricted CMV-specific TCR beta clonotypes.

A single record per CDR3 protein comes from TCRdb applying MiXCR to the reads. Of under 150,000 distinct CDR3 sequences in the sample, almost 9% were seen once. This clonotype showed up many times. Its target is not known. Germline V CDR1 and CDR2: SGHTA, FQGNSA. The J segment lost 7 bases and the V segment lost 5 bases, leaving 7 bases of the junction unmatched. The CDR3 is 14 amino acids. The material sequenced was PBMCs. This sequence was found in a human donor in good health (CMV status not recorded). Some clones in this sample may be carry-over from other donors' samples. The rearrangement links TRBV7-2 to TRBJ2-1; 8 nucleotides agree with TRBD2. The CDR3 DNA sequence: TGTGCCAGCAGCACGGGGGGGGGTAATAATGAGCAGTTCTTC. Translating gives CASSTGGGNNEQFF.